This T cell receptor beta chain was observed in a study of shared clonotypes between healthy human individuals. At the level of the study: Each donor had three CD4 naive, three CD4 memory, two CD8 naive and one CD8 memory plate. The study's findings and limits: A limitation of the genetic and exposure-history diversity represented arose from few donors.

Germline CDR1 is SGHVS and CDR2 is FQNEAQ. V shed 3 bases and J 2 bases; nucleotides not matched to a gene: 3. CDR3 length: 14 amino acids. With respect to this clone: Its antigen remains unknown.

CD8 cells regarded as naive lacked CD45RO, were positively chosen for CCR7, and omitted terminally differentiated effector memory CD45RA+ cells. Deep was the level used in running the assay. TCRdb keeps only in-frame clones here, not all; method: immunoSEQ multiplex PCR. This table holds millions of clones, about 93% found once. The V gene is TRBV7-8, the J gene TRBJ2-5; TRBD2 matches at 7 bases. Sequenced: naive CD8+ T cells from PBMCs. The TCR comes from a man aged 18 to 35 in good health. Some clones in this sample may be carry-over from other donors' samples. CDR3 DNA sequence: TGTGCCAGCAGCTTGACTAGCCGGCAAGAGACCCAGTACTTC. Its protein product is CASSLTSRQETQYF.